The clone carrying this T cell receptor (beta chain) was recorded a few times. Its antigen is as yet unknown. A single record per CDR3 protein comes from TCRdb applying MiXCR to the RT-PCR reads. The sample gives just over 300,000 distinct CDR3 sequences, about 20% of which show up once; around a tenth is in the top ten. This specimen belongs to a study of response to subunit inactivated influenza vaccine. Germline V gives CDR1 MDHEN, CDR2 SYDVKM. There are 15 residues in the CDR3. The V end lost 1 base, the J end lost 4 bases, and 13 bases lay between the germline ends. General study points: Authors suggested that a seasonal influenza vaccination recruits few new T cells each time.

This sequence originates from a man aged 50-75 years who received an inactivated influenza vaccine. The chain employs TRBV28 and TRBJ1-1; the D gene is possibly TRBD1 (6 bases). Sequences were derived from PBMCs from blood, sampled about 20 months after vaccination. Here the CDR3 reads CASSLSGGRVTEAFF. The CDR3 nucleotides read TGTGCCAGCAGTTTATCCGGGGGGCGCGTCACTGAAGCTTTCTTT.